This TCR beta chain stems from a study of cytomegalovirus exposure and HLA in healthy donors (dated by TCRdb to between 2016 and 2019). Study-wide context: According to a later analysis, one platform produced both the roughly 110 validation repertoires and the roughly 660 repertoires of the first cohort. The study aimed to test whether signatures of past pathogen exposure could be identified by cataloging public T cell receptors. Besides the first cohort of 666 subjects, a separate validation cohort made up of roughly 120 different subjects was used. The study combined high-throughput TCR immunosequencing, statistical association of individual TCRs with disease status, and machine learning to predict cytomegalovirus infection status. Study-level results and caveats: In vitro tests confirmed that a few of the cytomegalovirus-associated TCR beta chains recognize cytomegalovirus antigens. Subsequent analysis determined that TCRs grouped into clusters in the first cohort also showed a tendency toward co-occurrence across the roughly 130 validation repertoires, and approximately 94% of cluster scores exceeded 0. The authors suggested that the approach could potentially be generalized to other disease states and immunological phenotypes. In both the original and validation cohorts, the classifier was reported to diagnose cytomegalovirus status with high specificity and sensitivity. All 120 or so repertoires were used to score co-occurrence in the validation cohort in a later analysis, because that analysis had no HLA typing for the cohort. Across donors, most TCR sequences were observed very rarely, whereas some public TCRs were present in many individuals. A total of about 150 TCR beta chains were listed by the study as associated with cytomegalovirus.

The CDR3 holds 15 amino acids from the cysteine to the phenylalanine. The DNA shown is the 45-base CDR3, in frame from base 1. CDR1 and CDR2 are read off the germline V gene as SGHAT and FQNNGV. Clipping removes 0 bases from V and 2 bases from J, with 4 as the unmatched junction base count. The donors were included in the validation cohort of 120 subjects, a group kept apart from the roughly 670-subject first cohort. The library was made by the immunoSEQ multiplex PCR assay. The paper's processing steps were these. A statistical classification framework was built for diagnosing cytomegalovirus status from the catalog of TCR beta chain sequences. TCRdb limited this immuneACCESS table to in-frame rearrangements with V and J called. A share of clones is missing; checked studies link under half to unresolved V genes, and the rest is unexplained. V and J calls and clone size are those listed in that table; D and trimming were worked out from the DNA. The sample yields tens of thousands of clones; 85% to 95% were counted once. Of the sample, about 4.3% is held by the ten largest clones.

A word on this clone: The target of this receptor is not known. No clone much larger than this one lies a single base away; base qualities are absent.

Sequencing was performed on PBMCs. The source is a man aged 18 to 35 in good health and CMV-seropositive. This sequence uses TRBV11-2 and TRBJ2-7; TRBD2 fits 7 bases in the junction. The CDR3: CASSLDGREAYEQYF. The DNA sequence reads TGTGCCAGCAGCTTAGATGGGAGGGAGGCCTACGAGCAGTACTTC.